The T cell receptor beta chain described here comes from a study of beta chain features in type 1 diabetes. Whole-study findings and limits: Within patients, naive, central memory and Treg TCRB repertoires seemed more similar than within healthy donors.

In the case of this clone: What it binds is not known.

Reverse transcribing all isolated RNA meant expressed TCRB transcripts were sequenced. The protocol was immunoSEQ multiplex PCR, while the TCRdb copy is restricted to in-frame clones and leaves out a portion. The profile shows some 22,000 clones, roughly three quarters of them singletons. Based on CD45RO/CCR7/CD25/CD127/CD95/CD27, CD4+ regulatory, stem cell-like memory, naive and central memory cells were sorted. Post-sort purity exceeded 95% for all sorted populations. In germline, CDR1 is SGHAT, CDR2 FQNNGV. With 2 bases removed from V and 4 bases from J, the gap between germline ends came to 20 bases. The CDR3 loop spans 18 amino acids.

The TCR originated in a woman aged 35 to 49 in good health. The V gene is TRBV11-2, the J gene TRBJ2-2; D may be TRBD1 (5 bases). The sequencing input was Tregs from blood. The CDR3 DNA reads TGTGCCAGCAGCTTAATTCGGTCCCAGGGCGGTCGCACCGGGGAGCTGTTTTTT. Protein product: CASSLIRSQGGRTGELFF.